The present T cell receptor beta chain was sequenced within a study of T cells in Graves' hyperthyroidism and ophthalmopathy. Study details: Peripheral blood was collected at initial diagnosis, before any treatment.

In its sample, this clonotype was seen a few times. RNA transcripts provided the source from which TCR beta CDR3 regions were amplified. Carried out on the TCR CDR3, a first-round RT-PCR used the HTBI primer set. TCRdb analysed the multiplex PCR reads with MiXCR anew, one entry per CDR3 protein. The table has under 600,000 distinct CDR3 sequences, roughly 15% seen once. The V end was cut by 3 bases, the J end by 0 bases, with 9 bases between. Germline V lookup: CDR1 KGHSH, CDR2 LQKENI. This CDR3 comprises 14 residues. Sequenced: blood. This TCR came from a woman aged 40-49 years with Graves' ophthalmopathy. This sequence joins TRBV18 and TRBJ2-7, with D perhaps matching TRBD1 (5 bases). As DNA, the CDR3 is TGTGCCAGCTCACCGAGGACAAACTCCTACGAGCAGTACTTC. Translating it yields CASSPRTNSYEQYF.